This TCR beta chain was recovered during a study of cytomegalovirus exposure and HLA in healthy donors. Use of 60 Vbeta and 13 Jbeta primers characterized the PCR. TCRdb's table, derived via immunoSEQ multiplex PCR, lists solely in-frame clones and lacks some. Here the sample spans approximately 140,000 clones, 70% to 85% being singletons. CDR1 is GTSNPN, CDR2 SVGIG, per germline (reference sequence). J lost 2 bases, V lost 4 bases, and 5 bases had no gene match. CDR3 length equals 13 residues. Material for sequencing was PBMCs. The sequence derives from a boy younger than 18 in good health and CMV-seronegative. The rearrangement links TRBV30 to TRBJ2-7, with TRBD2 matching 7 bases. Here the CDR3 DNA reads TGTGCCTGGACAACTAGCGCTGCCTACGAGCAGTACTTC. This gives the protein CAWTTSAAYEQYF.